This T cell receptor beta chain was obtained from a study of CXCR3-negative and CXCR3-positive naive CD8 T cells. The CDR3 sequence is 14 residues long. The germline CDR1 and CDR2 sequences are SGHNT and YENEEA. The TRB cDNA libraries were prepared by 5' RACE with UMI labels. Using the 5' RACE reads, TCRdb records one entry per CDR3 protein without DNA. The sample totals 65,000 to 85,000 distinct CDR3 sequences. The clonotype comes from a human donor in good health. Some clones in this sample may be carry-over from other donors' samples. Sample: naive CXCR3- CD8+ T cells from blood. Subset noted: CD45RO-CCR7+CD27+CD95- naive CD8+ T cells lacking CXCR3 (TNR3-). The V gene is TRBV11-3, the J gene TRBJ2-5. CDR3 sequence reads: CASSLHLARETQYF.